A selection of T cell receptor beta chains follows, all from one sample in a study of blood T cell repertoires in COVID-19. Here immunoSEQ multiplex PCR was the method, and the copy in TCRdb shows in-frame clones only, minus some. Of under 150,000 clones listed, roughly 81% were seen once; the top ten hold 3% to 3.5%. Sequenced: peripheral blood. These receptors were obtained from a man aged 40-55 years with acute or convalescent COVID-19. Each CDR3 is given without its conserved first and last residue. A D gene is named only where the DNA matches it firmly.

V gene	CDR3 length	D gene	J gene	CDR3 protein
TRBV29-1	10	NA	TRBJ2-7	SVEENSYEQY
TRBV7-8	15	TRBD2	TRBJ2-1	ASSLVTSGMANNEQF
TRBV6-2/TRBV6-3	15	TRBD1	TRBJ2-4	ASSYSPRTGPLDIQY
TRBV23-1	14	NA	TRBJ2-7	ASSQYRTKSSYEQY
TRBV24-1	16	TRBD2	TRBJ2-1	ATSDASLAGGSNNEQF
TRBV6-5	11	TRBD2	TRBJ2-7	ASSTSGTYEQY
TRBV29-1	13	NA	TRBJ2-7	SVEAGQSYGYEQY
TRBV4-1	13	TRBD1	TRBJ1-5	ASSRGQGSNQPQH
TRBV19	13	TRBD1	TRBJ2-7	ASSLTTGGMRGQY
TRBV6-5	11	NA	TRBJ2-5	ATRPTGQETQY